The clone carrying this TCR beta chain was seen a few times. Its antigen is not identified. Unexposed donor CD4+ T cells date from about 2011-2018, before the COVID-19 pandemic. Isolation of CD4+ T cells took place after less than twelve days in culture. As cell numbers allowed, unexposed-donor CD4+ T cells faced SARS-CoV-2 S/N and four cold-coronavirus spikes. The V and J ends lost 3 bases and 2 bases respectively, with 9 bases between them. From germline, CDR1 is LNHDA and CDR2 SQIVND (reference sequence). The CDR3 length is 14 residues. This entry comes from a study of CD4 T cells in relation to SARS-CoV-2 and coronaviruses. Overall study context: The HLA restriction of the shared crossreactive spike epitopes was mapped.

Profiled with immunoSEQ multiplex PCR; TCRdb holds only in-frame clones, not every one. The data hold 25,000 to 35,000 clones, with 76% observed a single time. The origin of this receptor is a human donor in good health. The gene calls are TRBV19 and TRBJ2-3, with D unresolved. Sample: CD4+ T cells from PBMCs, cultured in vitro. The CDR3 DNA follows: TGTGCCAGTAGTATCTGGGCCTACACAGATACGCAGTATTTT. Its protein product is CASSIWAYTDTQYF.